Reported below is one TCR beta chain. What it binds is not known. These data belong to a study of T cell responses to AZD1222 COVID-19 vaccine. General study points: Variant regions that are unmutated are reportedly the target of nearly half of spike-specific TCRs. All repertoire sampling was performed exclusively after the peak T cell response. An increase in Spike-specific TCR breadth and depth was observed after two AZD1222 doses.

The method was immunoSEQ multiplex PCR; TCRdb's version includes in-frame clones alone and lacks a portion of them. The data hold about 140,000 clones, with approximately 93% observed a single time. This receptor was obtained from an adult in good health. This specimen consisted of peripheral blood, obtained on day 0 of MenACWY control vaccination.

The chain's CDR3 is CATEDRGGEKLFF. CDR3 in DNA: TGTGCCACCGAGGACAGGGGAGGAGAAAAACTGTTTTTT. The chain is built from TRBV28 and TRBJ1-4; the match to TRBD1 covers 9 bases. CDR1 is MDHEN, CDR2 SYDVKM, per germline. This CDR3 region has 13 residues. V was pared by 10 bases and J by 8 bases, with 8 bases of the junction left unmatched.